Detailed here is one TCR beta chain. Germline V CDR1 and CDR2: WNHNN, SYGVQD (reference sequence). The CDR3 is 18 residues long. V trimming: 7 bases; J trimming: 0 bases; junction bases outside the gene matches: 16. The data are from a study of Ad26.COV2.S vaccination and SARS-CoV-2 variants. The repertoire was sequenced with immunoSEQ multiplex PCR; TCRdb's copy has only in-frame clones and lacks some. Of approximately 400,000 clones in the sample, 92% were seen once. V usage is TRBV10-1 and J usage is TRBJ2-7, with 9 bases aligning to TRBD2. This specimen consisted of peripheral blood, obtained after recovery from COVID-19. This TCR was sampled from a human donor who had recovered from COVID-19. The CDR3 region has the DNA TGCGCCAGCACCTGTAGCGGGGGCCCCCGCTTTAGCTCCTACGAGCAGTACTTC. Translation gives CASTCSGGPRFSSYEQYF.